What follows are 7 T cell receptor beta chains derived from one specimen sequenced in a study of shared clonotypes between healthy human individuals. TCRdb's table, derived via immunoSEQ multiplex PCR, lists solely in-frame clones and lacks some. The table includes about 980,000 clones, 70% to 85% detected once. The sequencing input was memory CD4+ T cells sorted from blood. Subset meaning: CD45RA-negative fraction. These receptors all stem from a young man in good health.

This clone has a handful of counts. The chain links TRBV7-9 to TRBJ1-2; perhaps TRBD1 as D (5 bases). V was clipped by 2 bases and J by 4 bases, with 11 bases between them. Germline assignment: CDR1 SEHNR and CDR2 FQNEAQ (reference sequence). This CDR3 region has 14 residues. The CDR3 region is CASSLHTGFYGYTF. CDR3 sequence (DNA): TGTGCCAGCAGCTTACACACAGGCTTCTATGGCTACACCTTC.

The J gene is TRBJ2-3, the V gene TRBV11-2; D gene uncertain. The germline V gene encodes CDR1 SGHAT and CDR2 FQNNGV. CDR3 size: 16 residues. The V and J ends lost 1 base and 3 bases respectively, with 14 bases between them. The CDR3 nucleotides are TGTGCCAGCAGCTTAGCCCACAAGGGCCCGACAGATACGCAGTATTTT. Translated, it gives CASSLAHKGPTDTQYF.

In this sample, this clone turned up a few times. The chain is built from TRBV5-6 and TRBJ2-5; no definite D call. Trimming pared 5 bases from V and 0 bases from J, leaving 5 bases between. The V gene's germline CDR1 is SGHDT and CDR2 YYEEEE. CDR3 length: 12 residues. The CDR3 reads CASRQYQETQYF. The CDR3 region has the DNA TGTGCCAGCAGACAGTACCAAGAGACCCAGTACTTC.

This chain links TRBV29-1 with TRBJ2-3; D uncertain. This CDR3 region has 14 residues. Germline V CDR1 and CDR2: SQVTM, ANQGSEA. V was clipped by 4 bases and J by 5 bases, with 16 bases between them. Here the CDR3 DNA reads TGCAGCGTTGTCCTCACACACGGTAGAGATACGCAGTATTTT. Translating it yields CSVVLTHGRDTQYF.

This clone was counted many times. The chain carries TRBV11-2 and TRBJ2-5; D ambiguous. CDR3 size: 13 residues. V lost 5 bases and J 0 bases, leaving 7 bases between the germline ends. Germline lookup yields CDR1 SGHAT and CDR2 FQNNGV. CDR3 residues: CASSEVYQETQYF. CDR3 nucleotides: TGTGCCAGCAGCGAGGTCTACCAAGAGACCCAGTACTTC. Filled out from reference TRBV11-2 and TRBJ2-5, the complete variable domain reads EAGVAQSPRYKIIEKRQSVAFWCNPISGHATLYWYQQILGQGPKLLIQFQNNGVVDDSQLPKDRFSAERLKGVDSTLKIQPAKLEDSAVYLCASSEVYQETQYFGPGTRLLVL.

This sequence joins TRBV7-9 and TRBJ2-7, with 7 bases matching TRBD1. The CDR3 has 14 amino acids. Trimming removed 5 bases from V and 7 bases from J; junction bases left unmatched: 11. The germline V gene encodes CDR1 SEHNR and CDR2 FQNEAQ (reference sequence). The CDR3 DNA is TGTGCCAGCAGCCCCGCCGGACAGGTAAAGGAGCAGTACTTC. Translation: CASSPAGQVKEQYF. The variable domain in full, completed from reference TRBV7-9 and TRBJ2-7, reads DTGVSQNPRHKITKRGQNVTFRCDPISEHNRLYWYRQTLGQGPEFLTYFQNEAQLEKSRLLSDRFSAERPKGSFSTLEIQRTEQGDSAMYLCASSPAGQVKEQYFGPGTRLTVT.

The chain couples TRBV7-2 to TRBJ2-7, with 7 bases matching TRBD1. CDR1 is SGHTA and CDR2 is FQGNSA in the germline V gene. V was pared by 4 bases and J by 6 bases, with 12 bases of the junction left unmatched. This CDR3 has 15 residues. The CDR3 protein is CASSSQGGPGIEQYF. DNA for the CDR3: TGTGCCAGCAGCTCCCAAGGGGGCCCCGGCATCGAGCAGTACTTC.